A selection of T cell receptor beta chains follows, all from one sample in a study of CDR3 diversity in severe acne. Using its own MiXCR run on the PCR reads, TCRdb lists one record per CDR3 protein. The table lists 65,000 to 95,000 distinct CDR3 sequences, 50% to 65% of them singletons. The sequencing input was blood. These receptors were obtained from a male donor in good health, without acne. Both conserved end residues are part of each CDR3. Each record gives: J gene, D gene, clone size, V gene, CDR3 DNA, CDR3 protein. D genes are given only for firm matches. A clone size is listed for some rows: how often the clone was seen (once, few, many), or a class if it is expanded.

J: TRBJ1-2; D: -; size: many; V: TRBV24-1; DNA: TGTGCCACCAGCGGAACGCTCGTGAACTATGGCTACACCTTC; CDR3: CATSGTLVNYGYTF
J: TRBJ1-4; D: -; size: -; V: TRBV12-3/TRBV12-4; DNA: TGTGCCAGCAGGGTCGGGGGTGAAAAACTGTTTTTT; CDR3: CASRVGGEKLFF
J: TRBJ1-1; D: -; size: -; V: TRBV5-1; DNA: TGCGCCAGCAGCCCTGGGACAAGCCGACGTCCGATTGAAGCTTTCTTT; CDR3: CASSPGTSRRPIEAFF
J: TRBJ1-3; D: TRBD1; size: many; V: TRBV6-5; DNA: TGTGCCAGCAGTTCCACAGGGGGCTCTGGAAACACCATATATTTT; CDR3: CASSSTGGSGNTIYF
J: TRBJ1-5; D: -; size: -; V: TRBV25-1; DNA: TGTGCCAGCCGTAAGGGCGGGGGTAACTACCAGCCCCAGCATTTT; CDR3: CASRKGGGNYQPQHF
J: TRBJ2-1; D: -; size: many; V: TRBV5-1; DNA: TGCGCCAGCAGCTTGGCCTTGGATGAGCAGTTCTTC; CDR3: CASSLALDEQFF
J: TRBJ1-4; D: -; size: many; V: TRBV9; DNA: TGTGCCAGCAGCGTCGACGGAACTAATGAAAAACTGTTTTTT; CDR3: CASSVDGTNEKLFF
J: TRBJ2-3; D: -; size: -; V: TRBV20-1; DNA: TGCAGTGCCCCCTCGGGACCAGATACGCAGTATTTT; CDR3: CSAPSGPDTQYF
J: TRBJ2-7; D: -; size: few; V: TRBV6-5; DNA: TGTGCCAGCAGTTCCCAGGCTAGCGATTACGTGGGGCAGTACTTC; CDR3: CASSSQASDYVGQYF
J: TRBJ2-7; D: -; size: once; V: TRBV7-9; DNA: TGTGCCAGCAGCTTTGGACAGCCCGCCTACGAGCAGTACTTC; CDR3: CASSFGQPAYEQYF
J: TRBJ2-1; D: TRBD2; size: -; V: TRBV6-5; DNA: TGTGCCAGCACCCTAGCGGGGGGGCTGTACAATGAGCAGTTCTTC; CDR3: CASTLAGGLYNEQFF
J: TRBJ1-5; D: TRBD1; size: -; V: TRBV20-1; DNA: TGCAGTGCTAGTTCCGGGACAGGGGGCGCAAGGCAGCCCCAGCATTTT; CDR3: CSASSGTGGARQPQHF
J: TRBJ1-2; D: TRBD1; size: -; V: TRBV12-3/TRBV12-4; DNA: TGTGCCAGCACTAAAGACAGGGGCGGTGGGGGCTACACCTTC; CDR3: CASTKDRGGGGYTF
J: TRBJ2-7; D: TRBD1; size: -; V: TRBV6-1; DNA: TGTGCCAGCAGTGAGGTCCCGGGACAGGGGAGTAGTTTC; CDR3: CASSEVPGQGSSF
J: TRBJ1-5; D: -; size: -; V: TRBV20-1; DNA: TGCAGTGCTAGCCCCGGGGGCGGTCAGCCCCAGCATTTT; CDR3: CSASPGGGQPQHF
J: TRBJ2-3; D: -; size: many; V: TRBV18; DNA: TGTGCCAGCTCACCCAGCACAGATACGCAGTATTTT; CDR3: CASSPSTDTQYF
J: TRBJ1-1; D: TRBD1; size: few; V: TRBV2; DNA: TGTGCCAGCAGAGGGACAGGGGAGGGTCGGACTGAAGCTTTCTTT; CDR3: CASRGTGEGRTEAFF
J: TRBJ2-7; D: -; size: -; V: TRBV2; DNA: TGTGCCAGCAGTGATGGGCTAGCGCGTTCCTACGAGCAGTACTTC; CDR3: CASSDGLARSYEQYF
J: TRBJ1-5; D: -; size: -; V: TRBV10-2; DNA: TGCGCCAGCGCGGAACAGTTTAGCAATCAGCCCCAGCATTTT; CDR3: CASAEQFSNQPQHF
J: TRBJ1-4; D: -; size: -; V: TRBV15; DNA: TGTGCCACCAGCTCCGAAGTGGCAGGGACTAATGAAAAACTGTTTTTT; CDR3: CATSSEVAGTNEKLFF
J: TRBJ2-7; D: TRBD1; size: -; V: TRBV7-9; DNA: TGTGCCAGCAGCCTAGGGACAGGGACGGGGGGTTACGAGCAGTACTTC; CDR3: CASSLGTGTGGYEQYF
J: TRBJ2-7; D: TRBD2; size: -; V: TRBV28; DNA: TGTGCCAGTATCCAAGGGACTAGCGTTGCCTACGAGCAGTACTTC; CDR3: CASIQGTSVAYEQYF
J: TRBJ1-6; D: -; size: medium-sized; V: TRBV9; DNA: TGTGCCAGCAGTGAAGAGGGGTACGGCAATTCACCCCTCCACTTT; CDR3: CASSEEGYGNSPLHF
J: TRBJ1-4; D: -; size: many; V: TRBV5-5; DNA: TGTGCCAGCAGCCAGGAGGGTTCAACTAATGAAAAACTGTTTTTT; CDR3: CASSQEGSTNEKLFF
J: TRBJ2-7; D: -; size: many; V: TRBV28; DNA: TGTGCCAGCTATACAGGGAGGGGCGAGCAGTACTTC; CDR3: CASYTGRGEQYF
J: TRBJ2-7; D: TRBD1; size: once; V: TRBV10-3; DNA: TGTGCCAGCAGTGAAGGACAGGGGGCCTCCGAGCAGTACTTC; CDR3: CASSEGQGASEQYF
J: TRBJ2-3; D: -; size: -; V: TRBV6-6; DNA: TGTGCCCGATGGGGCGATACGCAGTATTTT; CDR3: CARWGDTQYF
J: TRBJ2-2; D: -; size: many; V: TRBV28; DNA: TGTGCCAGCAGTTTGGGAGCGAACACCGGGGAGCTGTTTTTT; CDR3: CASSLGANTGELFF
J: TRBJ2-7; D: TRBD2; size: -; V: TRBV20-1; DNA: TGCAGTGCTTCACTAGCGGGAGGGCCCTACGAGCAGTACTTC; CDR3: CSASLAGGPYEQYF
J: TRBJ1-2; D: -; size: many; V: TRBV27; DNA: TGTGCCAGCAGTTCGGGGGTGGAAATAGGACTTGACCACACCTTC; CDR3: CASSSGVEIGLDHTF
J: TRBJ2-1; D: -; size: -; V: TRBV7-8; DNA: TGTGCCAGCAGCTTAGCACTTTCAGGGGGGAATGAGCAGTTCTTC; CDR3: CASSLALSGGNEQFF
J: TRBJ1-3; D: -; size: -; V: TRBV10-3; DNA: TGTGCCAGCAGTTTGCAGTCTGGAAACACCATATATTTT; CDR3: CASSLQSGNTIYF
J: TRBJ1-2; D: -; size: -; V: TRBV2; DNA: TGTGCCAGCAGTGATTTGGGCTGGGGCTACACCTTC; CDR3: CASSDLGWGYTF
J: TRBJ2-3; D: -; size: -; V: TRBV7-8; DNA: TGTGCCAGCAGCCGTGGGGCAGTAGGGATCACAGATACGCAGTATTTT; CDR3: CASSRGAVGITDTQYF
J: TRBJ2-2; D: -; size: -; V: TRBV9; DNA: TGTGCCAGCCGACGTAGCGGTAACACCGGGGAGCTGTTTTTT; CDR3: CASRRSGNTGELFF
J: TRBJ1-6; D: TRBD1; size: -; V: TRBV19; DNA: TGTGCCAGTAAGGGACAGGGATGGGATTCACCCCTCCACTTT; CDR3: CASKGQGWDSPLHF
J: TRBJ1-5; D: -; size: few; V: TRBV15; DNA: TGTGCCACCAGCGTCGGGACAAGCAATCAGCCCCAGCATTTT; CDR3: CATSVGTSNQPQHF
J: TRBJ1-1; D: -; size: many; V: TRBV28; DNA: TGTGCCAGCAGCGACTGGGGGGCGGTGACTGAAGCTTTCTTT; CDR3: CASSDWGAVTEAFF
J: TRBJ1-6; D: -; size: -; V: TRBV19; DNA: TGTGCCAGTAGTGAATCAGGATTCTCGACCCTGAATAACTCACCCCCCCACTTT; CDR3: CASSESGFSTLNNSPPHF
J: TRBJ1-1; D: -; size: -; V: TRBV19; DNA: TGTGCCAGTAACGATAAGACAGGTGAAGCTCTCTTT; CDR3: CASNDKTGEALF
J: TRBJ1-5; D: -; size: -; V: TRBV25-1; DNA: TGTGCCAGCCGATGGGACCCAAGGGGGAATCAGCCCCAGCATTTT; CDR3: CASRWDPRGNQPQHF
J: TRBJ2-7; D: TRBD2; size: many; V: TRBV9; DNA: TGTGCCAGCAGCGTAGGTAGTAGCGGGGATACCTACGAGCAGTACTTC; CDR3: CASSVGSSGDTYEQYF
J: TRBJ1-1; D: -; size: -; V: TRBV5-6; DNA: TGTGCCAGCAGCTTTACTACTGAAGCTTTCTTT; CDR3: CASSFTTEAFF
J: TRBJ2-1; D: -; size: -; V: TRBV12-3/TRBV12-4; DNA: TGTGCCAGCAGTTTAGCCGGCCCCGGGAGTGATGAGCAGTTCTTC; CDR3: CASSLAGPGSDEQFF
J: TRBJ2-7; D: TRBD2; size: few; V: TRBV24-1; DNA: TGTGCCAGTAAGGGGGGGGCTAGCGGGTCCTACGAGCAGTACTTC; CDR3: CASKGGASGSYEQYF
J: TRBJ2-5; D: -; size: medium-sized; V: TRBV15; DNA: TGTGCCACCAGCAGAGATTCCGGCCTCATGGGGGAGACCCAGTACTTC; CDR3: CATSRDSGLMGETQYF
J: TRBJ1-2; D: -; size: many; V: TRBV10-3; DNA: TGTGCCATCAGTGAGTCACAGGGAATCCTCGATGGCTACACCTTC; CDR3: CAISESQGILDGYTF
J: TRBJ1-1; D: -; size: few; V: TRBV29-1; DNA: TGCAGCGTTGAAATTCAGGGGAGGAACACTGAAGCTTTCTTT; CDR3: CSVEIQGRNTEAFF
J: TRBJ2-1; D: TRBD2; size: many; V: TRBV19; DNA: TGTGCCAGTATGGGGACTAGCGGGACCTACAATGAGCAGTTCTTC; CDR3: CASMGTSGTYNEQFF
J: TRBJ1-5; D: -; size: -; V: TRBV6-5; DNA: TGTGCCAGCAGCGCCTCGGCGGGCCATCAGCCCCAGCATTTT; CDR3: CASSASAGHQPQHF
J: TRBJ1-4; D: -; size: few; V: TRBV2; DNA: TGTGCCAGAGGCCAGGGCCCTAACGAAAAACTGTTTTTT; CDR3: CARGQGPNEKLFF
J: TRBJ2-1; D: -; size: -; V: TRBV10-3; DNA: TGTGCCATCAGCAGCGTAGCAGAGTTTAACAATGAGCAGTTCTTC; CDR3: CAISSVAEFNNEQFF